This T cell receptor (beta chain) was found in a study of cytomegalovirus exposure and HLA in healthy donors (TCRdb year 2017). Background on the whole study: According to a later analysis, one platform produced both the roughly 110 validation repertoires and the 550 to 800 repertoires of the first cohort. In addition to the first cohort of 666 subjects, a separate validation cohort of under 150 different subjects was used. The study was designed to test whether signatures of past pathogen exposure could be identified by cataloging public T cell receptors. High-throughput TCR immunosequencing, statistical association of individual TCRs with disease status, and machine learning were combined to predict cytomegalovirus infection status.

Receptors were amplified or captured by the immunoSEQ multiplex PCR assay. Per the authors' processing: A statistical classification framework was built to diagnose cytomegalovirus status from the catalog of TCR beta chain sequences. What TCRdb holds here is the immuneACCESS table cut down to in-frame rearrangements. Part of the clones is not present; checked against another copy, under half of the missing clones reflect an unresolved V gene, and the others are unexplained. The V and J calls and clone size were taken over from that table, and D and trimming were inferred from the DNA. Across this sample there are about 140,000 clones, with approximately 84% seen only once. The biggest ten clones account for more than 1.4% of the sample. Trimming leaves V shorter by 4 bases and J shorter by 4 bases, with the junction holding 10 bases beyond the gene matches. From the cysteine through the phenylalanine, the CDR3 covers 15 amino acids. The read is trimmed to its CDR3 DNA, 45 bases read in frame from base 1. Per the germline V gene, SGHRS is the CDR1 and YFSETQ is the CDR2.

Turning to this clone: The target of this receptor is not known. No base quality values were provided; no much bigger clone lies one nucleotide off.

Findings and caveats that apply to the study as a whole: A later analysis had no HLA typing for the validation cohort, so co-occurrence there was scored across all 110 or so repertoires. Of the cluster scores, 94% were above 0 in a later analysis, which found that TCRs clustered in the first cohort also tended to co-occur in the 120 validation repertoires. The classifier was reported to diagnose cytomegalovirus status with high specificity and sensitivity in both the original and validation cohorts. In the study, around 150 TCR beta chains were listed as associated with cytomegalovirus. Three of the identified cytomegalovirus-associated TCR beta chains were confirmed in vitro to be specific for cytomegalovirus antigens. Most TCR sequences were observed very rarely across donors, whereas some public TCRs were present in many individuals. The authors suggested that the approach could potentially be generalized to other disease states and immunological phenotypes.

Donors formed part of the validation cohort, which comprised over a hundred subjects and was distinct from the first cohort of 666 subjects. The sample taken for sequencing was PBMCs. This receptor was identified in a woman aged 30 to 39 in good health and CMV-seronegative. The sequence is built from TRBV5-1 and TRBJ1-1, and 7 bases in between align with TRBD1. The CDR3 is CASSGLDRSVTEAFF. The nucleotide sequence reads as follows: TGCGCCAGCAGCGGGTTGGACAGGTCAGTCACTGAAGCTTTCTTT.